This passage covers 29 T cell receptor beta chains from one sample sequenced in a study of shared clonotypes between healthy human individuals. Generated by immunoSEQ multiplex PCR, the TCRdb table keeps only in-frame clones and is missing some. The sample lists some 580,000 clones, around 97% seen once, with 0.057% in the top ten. The material sequenced was naive CD4+ T cells sorted from blood. The subset here: CD45RA+ positively selected. These receptor sequences come from a woman in her thirties in good health.

The V and J genes are TRBV6-1 and TRBJ1-5; D is unresolved. From germline, CDR1 is MNHNS and CDR2 SASEGT. V was clipped by 2 bases and J by 3 bases, with 11 bases between them. The CDR3 is 15 residues long. The CDR3 sequence: CASSERQTNNQPQHF. The CDR3 coding sequence is TGTGCCAGCAGTGAACGACAAACCAACAATCAGCCCCAGCATTTT.

The chain recombines TRBV27 with TRBJ2-1, with 7 bases identical to TRBD2. Per germline, CDR1 MNHEY and CDR2 SMNVEV (reference sequence). The CDR3 is made up of 20 amino acids. With V trimmed by 1 base and J by 10 bases, 25 bases remained unmatched. CDR3 in DNA: TGTGCCAGCAGTTTATTCTCGACCCGTCTTGTCGGGGGGAGCCGCGGGGAGCAGTTCTTC. The encoded protein is CASSLFSTRLVGGSRGEQFF.

The table lists this clone with a count of one. The chain links TRBV19 to TRBJ1-3; D ambiguous. The V end was cut by 7 bases, the J end by 6 bases, with 19 bases between. This CDR3 comprises 15 residues. Germline loops: CDR1 LNHDA, CDR2 SQIVND (reference sequence). CDR3 coding DNA: TGTGCCAGTAAAGGATGGGCCTCCGGAGAAAACACCATATATTTT. The encoded protein is CASKGWASGENTIYF.

J is TRBJ2-5 and V is TRBV2, with D possibly matching TRBD1 (6 bases). The CDR3 is 15 residues long. CDR1 is SNHLY and CDR2 is FYNNEI in the germline V gene. V was pared by 7 bases and J by 3 bases, with 18 bases between. For the CDR3, the DNA is TGTGCCAGCACAGGCCAGGGGCTAGCTGAAGAGACCCAGTACTTC. This codes for CASTGQGLAEETQYF.

V usage is TRBV28 and J usage is TRBJ2-4, with 9 bases lining up with TRBD1. The V and J ends lost 10 bases and 1 base, in that order; junction bases with no gene match: 8. Germline values: CDR1 MDHEN, CDR2 SYDVKM. The CDR3 is 15 residues long. The CDR3 sequence is CAISRTGEAKNIQYF. CDR3 DNA sequence: TGTGCCATCTCCAGGACAGGGGAGGCCAAAAACATTCAGTACTTC.

This clone was observed a single time. V gene TRBV18 combines with J gene TRBJ2-1; D possibly matches TRBD1 or TRBD2 (5 bases each). The germline V gene has CDR1 KGHSH and CDR2 LQKENI. This CDR3 spans 13 amino acids. V was clipped by 2 bases and J by 9 bases, with 11 bases between them. The CDR3 DNA reads as TGTGCCAGCTCACCATTAGAGGGGCTTGAGCAGTTCTTC. Its protein is CASSPLEGLEQFF.

The chain recombines TRBV11-2 with TRBJ2-7; D possibly corresponds to TRBD2 (8 bases). V was pared by 0 bases and J by 2 bases, with 26 bases between. The CDR3 consists of 20 residues. The germline V gene encodes CDR1 SGHAT and CDR2 FQNNGV. The CDR3: CASSLDRRRGSGLAAYEQYF. The DNA of the CDR3 is TGTGCCAGCAGCTTAGATCGACGCAGGGGGTCTGGACTAGCAGCCTACGAGCAGTACTTC.

The J gene is TRBJ2-5, the V gene TRBV7-8, with 8 bases matching TRBD2. V lost 1 base and J lost 6; bases outside the gene matches: 4. The CDR3 covers 14 residues. Per the germline V gene, CDR1 is SGHVS and CDR2 is FQNEAQ. The CDR3 nucleotides are TGTGCCAGCAGCTTAGTCGGGAGGGCTAAGACCCAGTACTTC. It specifies CASSLVGRAKTQYF.

The V gene is TRBV28, the J gene TRBJ2-1, with 8 nucleotides matching TRBD2. CDR1 and CDR2 (germline): MDHEN, SYDVKM. V shed 6 bases and J 7 bases; nucleotides not matched to a gene: 17. This CDR3 comprises 17 residues. The CDR3 reads CASRPSLLAGGWNEQFF. The CDR3 nucleotides are TGTGCCAGCAGACCATCCCTTTTGGCGGGAGGCTGGAATGAGCAGTTCTTC.

This chain links TRBV20-1 with TRBJ1-4; D call uncertain. Germline CDR1 reads DFQATT; CDR2 reads SNEGSKA (reference sequence). The CDR3 consists of 11 residues. The V gene lost 6 bases and the J gene lost 3 bases, with 5 bases spanning the gap. CDR3: CSAPSNEKLFF. The CDR3 coding sequence is TGCAGTGCCCCGTCTAATGAAAAACTGTTTTTT.

About this clone: The same CDR3 arises from other DNA sequences in this sample as well. V is TRBV4-1 and J is TRBJ2-5, with a weak D call TRBD1 (6 bases). The CDR3 runs to 14 residues. The V gene lost 1 base and the J gene lost 5 bases, with 11 bases spanning the gap. Looked up from germline, CDR1 is MGHRA and CDR2 is YSYEKL. CDR3 sequence: CASSQVGGRETQYF. The CDR3 nucleotides read TGCGCCAGCAGCCAAGTAGGGGGAAGGGAGACCCAGTACTTC.

The chain has TRBV11-2 and TRBJ2-1, with 7 positions matching TRBD2. From germline, CDR1 is SGHAT and CDR2 FQNNGV. J was trimmed by 2 bases and V by 6 bases; bases with no gene match: 7. CDR3 length equals 15 residues. CDR3 nucleotides: TGTGCCAGCAGATCGGTAGCGGGCCCCTACAATGAGCAGTTCTTC. This encodes CASRSVAGPYNEQFF.

This chain joins TRBV13 and TRBJ2-7; 14 bases agree with TRBD2. Germline V lookup: CDR1 PRHDT, CDR2 FYEKMQ (reference sequence). J gave up 7 bases and V 5 bases, and 7 bases lay outside the gene matches. CDR3 size: 15 residues. The CDR3 region is CASSLGTSGSSEQYF. Here the CDR3 DNA reads TGTGCCAGCAGCCTTGGGACTAGCGGGAGTAGTGAGCAGTACTTC.

The V and J genes are TRBV10-3 and TRBJ2-7; D is undetermined. The CDR3 has 12 residues. Looked up from germline, CDR1 is ENHRY and CDR2 is SYGVKD. The V and J ends lost 6 bases and 6 bases respectively, with 12 bases between them. In DNA form, the CDR3 reads TGTGCCATCAGCCTTCAACCTGGCGAGCAGTACTTC. It is translated as CAISLQPGEQYF.

The chain carries TRBV28 and TRBJ2-7; 8 bases are shared with TRBD1. The CDR3 is 15 residues long. The V segment lost 8 bases and the J segment 3 bases; nucleotides outside the gene matches: 12. The germline V gene encodes CDR1 MDHEN and CDR2 SYDVKM. The CDR3, as DNA: TGTGCCAGCGCAAGCCCAGGGGGCGCCCTCTACGAGCAGTACTTC. Translation: CASASPGGALYEQYF.

The genes are TRBV5-1 and TRBJ1-1, with unresolved D. Germline V gene lookup returns CDR1 SGHRS and CDR2 YFSETQ. V lost 0 bases, J lost 5 bases, and 8 bases lay in between. The CDR3 contains 13 residues. The CDR3 bases are TGCGCCAGCAGCTTGGGCAGTGGGACTGAAGCTTTCTTT. It yields the protein CASSLGSGTEAFF.

The chain links TRBV19 to TRBJ2-5; 8 positions agree with TRBD1. V trimming: 6 bases; J trimming: 4 bases; junction bases outside the gene matches: 10. This CDR3 contains 15 residues. CDR1 is LNHDA and CDR2 is SQIVND in the germline V gene (reference sequence). CDR3 nucleotides: TGTGCCAGTAGAGTCCGTGGACAGGGAGGAGAGACCCAGTACTTC. It yields the protein CASRVRGQGGETQYF.

Concerning this clone itself: This specimen includes other DNA sequences encoding the same CDR3. The chain's CDR3 is CASSSRTDTQYF. As DNA, the CDR3 is TGTGCCAGCAGTTCTCGGACAGATACGCAGTATTTT. The V call is TRBV6-5, the J call TRBJ2-3; D is ambiguous. The CDR3 is 12 residues long. The V and J ends lost 4 bases and 3 bases respectively, with 5 bases between them. Looked up from germline, CDR1 is MNHEY and CDR2 is SVGAGI.

The chain combines TRBV7-9 with TRBJ1-2, with 12 bases that match TRBD1. J gave up 6 bases and V 1 base, and 6 bases lay outside the gene matches. The CDR3 totals 16 residues. Germline V gives CDR1 SEHNR, CDR2 FQNEAQ (reference sequence). For the CDR3, the DNA is TGTGCCAGCAGCTTAGGAGGGACAGGGGGCATGGATGGCTACACCTTC. As protein: CASSLGGTGGMDGYTF.

The chain has TRBV2 and TRBJ1-3; D is ambiguous. CDR3 length: 14 residues. Germline CDR1 is SNHLY and CDR2 is FYNNEI. Deletions cut 8 bases from V and 0 bases from J, with 11 bases between. DNA for the CDR3: TGTGCCAGCCGGACGGCGCCCTCTGGAAACACCATATATTTT. Its protein is CASRTAPSGNTIYF.

This clone appeared a single time. This rearrangement joins TRBV10-3 to TRBJ2-5, with D perhaps being TRBD1 or TRBD2 (5 bases each). The J call may be in error: the DNA end matches TRBJ2-7 better. The CDR3 length is 13 residues. Looked up from germline, CDR1 is ENHRY and CDR2 is SYGVKD. The CDR3 sequence is CAISWDGPYEQYF. CDR3 sequence (DNA): TGTGCCATCAGTTGGGACGGACCCTACGAGCAGTACTTC.

The V call is TRBV19, the J call TRBJ2-7; perhaps TRBD1 as D (5 bases). Germline-derived CDR1 and CDR2 are LNHDA and SQIVND (reference sequence). The CDR3 is 15 amino acids. Deletions cut 3 bases from V and 5 bases from J, with 17 bases between. The chain's CDR3 is CASSMKGQGVHEQYF. In nucleotides, the CDR3 is TGTGCCAGTAGTATGAAGGGGCAGGGTGTCCACGAGCAGTACTTC.

This chain connects TRBV2 to TRBJ1-2; no definite D call. This CDR3 contains 14 residues. Trimming took off 6 bases at V and 2 bases at J, with 13 bases between the two ends. Germline CDR1 reads SNHLY; CDR2 reads FYNNEI. This CDR3 is CASRGKRINYGYTF. CDR3 coding DNA: TGTGCCAGCAGGGGCAAAAGGATAAACTATGGCTACACCTTC.

This chain links TRBV9 with TRBJ2-5; possibly TRBD1 or TRBD2 for D (6 bases each). Per the germline V gene, CDR1 is SGDLS and CDR2 is YYNGEE. The CDR3 length is 16 residues. V was shortened by 4 bases and J by 4 bases, with 20 bases between the two germline ends. The CDR3 DNA sequence: TGTGCCAGCAGCACCAGCACCCGGGGGCGAGGAGAGACCCAGTACTTC. Translation: CASSTSTRGRGETQYF.

The chain uses TRBV9 and TRBJ2-1; the D is unclear. CDR3 size: 15 residues. CDR1 SGDLS and CDR2 YYNGEE come from the germline V gene. V was clipped by 0 bases and J by 0 bases, with 7 bases between them. This CDR3 reads CASSVGPSSYNEQFF. Here the CDR3 DNA reads TGTGCCAGCAGCGTAGGGCCAAGCTCCTACAATGAGCAGTTCTTC.

Turning to this clone: At one boundary the junction diverges from the germline segment, which might be a read error. The J gene is TRBJ1-4, the V gene TRBV19; 7 bases match TRBD1. This CDR3 is 15 amino acids long. The germline V gene encodes CDR1 LNHDA and CDR2 SQIVND (reference sequence). The CDR3 sequence: CASKRRGPTNEKLFF. The CDR3 DNA reads as TGTGCCAGTAAACGAAGGGGGCCAACGAATGAAAAACTGTTTTTT.

The gene calls are TRBV28 and TRBJ2-7, with 11 bases aligning to TRBD1. Trimming removed 5 bases from V and 0 bases from J; junction bases left unmatched: 12. The CDR3 spans 18 residues. Germline CDR1 is MDHEN and CDR2 is SYDVKM. CDR3 DNA: TGTGCCAGCAGTAAGGACAGGGGGCGAGACATCATCTCCTACGAGCAGTACTTC. It yields the protein CASSKDRGRDIISYEQYF. The entire variable domain, with the rest obtained from reference TRBV28 and TRBJ2-7, is as follows: DVKVTQSSRYLVKRTGEKVFLECVQDMDHENMFWYRQDPGLGLRLIYFSYDVKMKEKGDIPEGYSVSREKKERFSLILESASTNQTSMYLCASSKDRGRDIISYEQYFGPGTRLTVT.

This chain links TRBV9 with TRBJ2-3; D perhaps matches TRBD2 (6 bases). The CDR3 covers 18 residues. Trimming removed 0 bases from V and 1 base from J, with 18 bases in between. Germline CDR1 and CDR2: SGDLS and YYNGEE. The CDR3 region has the DNA TGTGCCAGCAGCGTAGCTACTGGGGGAGGCGGACGCACAGATACGCAGTATTTT. This translates into CASSVATGGGGRTDTQYF.

The chain carries TRBV7-3 and TRBJ2-1, with 14 bases lining up with TRBD2. The J segment lost 6 bases and the V segment lost 3 bases, leaving 7 bases of the junction unmatched. The CDR3 is made up of 17 amino acids. The germline V gene encodes CDR1 SGHTA and CDR2 FQGTGA. The CDR3 DNA reads TGTGCCAGCAGCTTCACGACCGGGACTAGCGGGAGCAATGAGCAGTTCTTC. Translating it yields CASSFTTGTSGSNEQFF.